A single T cell receptor beta chain is shown here with its context. This sample is part of a study of T-cell memory formation after mild COVID-19. TCRdb used MiXCR to reprocess the 5' RACE reads, holding one entry per CDR3 protein. This sample has a few hundred thousand distinct CDR3 sequences, with approximately 23% found just once. The CDR3 spans 13 residues. The germline V gene has CDR1 MNHEY and CDR2 SVGEGT. Trimming cost V 6 bases and J 5 bases, with 11 bases left between them. The V and J genes are TRBV6-2 or TRBV6-3 and TRBJ1-5, with a tentative D call TRBD1 (6 bases). The sequence was collected from an adult woman who had mild COVID-19 (a few samples of this study predate the infection). Cell type and time point are not known. The sample comprised PBMCs or a T cell subset sorted from them (not recorded which). This CDR3 reads CASRRQDHQPQHF. CDR3 sequence (DNA): TGTGCCAGCAGACGACAGGACCATCAGCCCCAGCATTTT.